The present TCR beta chain was sequenced within a study of T cell changes during pregnancy in multiple sclerosis. The ends were cut back, 1 base at V and 1 base at J, with 7 bases in the middle. Per germline, CDR1 LGHNA and CDR2 YNFKEQ. The CDR3 consists of 14 residues. The method was immunoSEQ multiplex PCR; TCRdb's version includes in-frame clones alone and lacks a portion of them. The sample has 100,000 or so clones, 93% seen once. The receptor comes from a female donor with multiple sclerosis, enrolled in a pregnancy study. This chain connects TRBV4-2 to TRBJ1-2; D call uncertain. The input for sequencing was peripheral blood, taken after pregnancy. The CDR3 coding sequence is TGTGCCAGCAGCCAAGCTAACGATAACTATGGCTACACCTTC. This sequence encodes CASSQANDNYGYTF.